One and the same sample provided the 6 T cell receptor beta chains below, sequenced in a study of PD-L1 blockade in urothelial cancer. The protocol was immunoSEQ multiplex PCR, while the TCRdb copy is restricted to in-frame clones and leaves out a portion. This table has some 20,000 clones, around 90% appearing once. Specimen: PBMCs, collected around atezolizumab (anti-PD-L1) treatment. The receptors come from a man aged 45-65 years with urothelial cancer.

The CDR3 region is CASSAELETQYF. The CDR3 bases are TGTGCCAGCAGCGCCGAGCTAGAGACCCAGTACTTC. The gene calls are TRBV9 and TRBJ2-5; D is ambiguous. The CDR3 is 12 amino acids. Trimming took 3 bases from V and 4 from J, leaving 7 bases between them. Per the germline V gene, CDR1 is SGDLS and CDR2 is YYNGEE.

This clone appeared a single time. The V and J genes are TRBV7-9 and TRBJ2-1; 10 bases are a match to TRBD2. From germline, CDR1 is SEHNR and CDR2 FQNEAQ (reference sequence). With 4 bases clipped from V and 3 bases from J, the junction kept 6 bases outside the gene matches. The CDR3 is 16 amino acids. The CDR3 nucleotides read TGTGCCAGCAGCTCCACTAGCGGGGAGATCTACAATGAGCAGTTCTTC. This codes for CASSSTSGEIYNEQFF.

The chain recombines TRBV7-8 with TRBJ2-5; the match to TRBD2 covers 13 bases. In germline, CDR1 is SGHVS, CDR2 FQNEAQ. V dropped 5 bases and J dropped 2; count of bases not matched to a gene: 5. The CDR3 has 16 amino acids. As DNA, the CDR3 is TGTGCCAGCAGCCCCTGGACTAGCGGGGGACAAGAGACCCAGTACTTC. This gives the protein CASSPWTSGGQETQYF.

The chain employs TRBV11-2 and TRBJ2-7, with 8 nucleotides matching TRBD1. This CDR3 has 13 residues. Looked up from germline, CDR1 is SGHAT and CDR2 is FQNNGV. V gave up 0 bases and J gave up 6 bases; unmatched junction bases: 1. The CDR3: CASSLEDRGEQYF. The CDR3, as DNA: TGTGCCAGCAGCTTAGAAGACAGGGGCGAGCAGTACTTC.

This clone is a singleton in its sample. The CDR3 coding sequence is TGTGCCAGTAGTAGTAGCGGGAGCTCCTACAATGAGCAGTTCTTC. It specifies CASSSSGSSYNEQFF. The chain recombines TRBV19 with TRBJ2-1; 9 bases agree with TRBD2. V trimming: 4 bases; J trimming: 0 bases; junction bases outside the gene matches: 1. The V gene's germline CDR1 is LNHDA and CDR2 SQIVND (reference sequence). The CDR3 length is 15 residues.

This clone was detected only a few times. The rearrangement uses TRBV28 and TRBJ2-4; TRBD1 matches at 9 bases. Germline values: CDR1 MDHEN, CDR2 SYDVKM. V gave up 3 bases and J gave up 2 bases; unmatched junction bases: 5. CDR3 length: 16 residues. The CDR3 region has the DNA TGTGCCAGCAGTTTGGCCGGGACAGGGACCAAAAACATTCAGTACTTC. Amino acids: CASSLAGTGTKNIQYF.